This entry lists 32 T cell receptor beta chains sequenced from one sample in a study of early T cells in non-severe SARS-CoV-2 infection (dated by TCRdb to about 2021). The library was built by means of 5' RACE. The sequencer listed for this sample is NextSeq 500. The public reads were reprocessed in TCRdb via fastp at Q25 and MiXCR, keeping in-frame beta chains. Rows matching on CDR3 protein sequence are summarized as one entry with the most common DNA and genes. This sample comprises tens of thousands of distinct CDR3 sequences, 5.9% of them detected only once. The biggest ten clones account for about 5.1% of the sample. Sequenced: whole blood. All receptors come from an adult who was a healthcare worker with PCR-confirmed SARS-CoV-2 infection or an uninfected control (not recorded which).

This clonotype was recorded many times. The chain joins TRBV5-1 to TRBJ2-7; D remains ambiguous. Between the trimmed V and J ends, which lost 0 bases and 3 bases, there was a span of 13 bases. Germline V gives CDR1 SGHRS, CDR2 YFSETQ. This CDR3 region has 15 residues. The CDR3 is CASSLDTTPLYEQYF. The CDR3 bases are TGCGCCAGCAGCTTGGATACGACACCTCTCTACGAGCAGTACTTC.

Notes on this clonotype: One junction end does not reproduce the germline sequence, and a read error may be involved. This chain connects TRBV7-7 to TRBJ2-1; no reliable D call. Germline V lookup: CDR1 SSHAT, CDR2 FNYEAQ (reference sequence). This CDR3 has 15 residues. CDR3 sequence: CASSSGFGSYNEQFF. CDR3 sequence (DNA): TGTGCTAGCAGCTCCGGCTTTGGCTCCTACAATGAGCAGTTCTTC. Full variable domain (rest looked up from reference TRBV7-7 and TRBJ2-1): GAGVSQSPRYKVTKRGQDVTLRCDPISSHATLYWYQQALGQGPEFLTYFNYEAQPDKSGLPSDRFSAERPEGSISTLTIQRTEQRDSAMYRCASSSGFGSYNEQFFGPGTRLTVL.

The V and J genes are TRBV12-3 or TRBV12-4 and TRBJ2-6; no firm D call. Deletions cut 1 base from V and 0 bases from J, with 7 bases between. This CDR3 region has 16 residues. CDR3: CASSLGGRSGANVLTF. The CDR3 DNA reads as TGTGCCAGCAGTTTAGGCGGACGCTCTGGGGCCAACGTCCTGACTTTC.

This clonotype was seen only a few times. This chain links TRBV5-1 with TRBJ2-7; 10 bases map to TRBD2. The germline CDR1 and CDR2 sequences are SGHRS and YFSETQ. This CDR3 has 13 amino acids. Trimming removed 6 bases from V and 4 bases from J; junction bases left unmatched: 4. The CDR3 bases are TGCGCCAGCACTAGCGGGAGCGGGTACGAGCAGTACTTC. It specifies CASTSGSGYEQYF.

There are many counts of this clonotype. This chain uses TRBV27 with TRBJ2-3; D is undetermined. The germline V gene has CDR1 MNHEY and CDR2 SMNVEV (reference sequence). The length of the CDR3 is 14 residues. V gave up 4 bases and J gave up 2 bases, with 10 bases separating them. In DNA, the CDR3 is TGTGCCAGCAGTTGGGCAGGACCCACAGATACGCAGTATTTT. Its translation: CASSWAGPTDTQYF.

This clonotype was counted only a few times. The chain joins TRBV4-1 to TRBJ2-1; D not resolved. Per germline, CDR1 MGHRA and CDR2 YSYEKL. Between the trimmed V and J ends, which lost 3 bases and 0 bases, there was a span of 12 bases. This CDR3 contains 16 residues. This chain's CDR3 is CASSQEWRISYNEQFF. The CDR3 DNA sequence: TGCGCCAGCAGCCAGGAATGGCGGATCTCCTACAATGAGCAGTTCTTC.

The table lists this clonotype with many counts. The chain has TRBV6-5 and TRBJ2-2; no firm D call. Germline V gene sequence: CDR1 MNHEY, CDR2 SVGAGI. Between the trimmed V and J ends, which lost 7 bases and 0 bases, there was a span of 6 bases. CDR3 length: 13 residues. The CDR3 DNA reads TGTGCCAGCACCTCTCCGAACACCGGGGAGCTGTTTTTT. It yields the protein CASTSPNTGELFF.

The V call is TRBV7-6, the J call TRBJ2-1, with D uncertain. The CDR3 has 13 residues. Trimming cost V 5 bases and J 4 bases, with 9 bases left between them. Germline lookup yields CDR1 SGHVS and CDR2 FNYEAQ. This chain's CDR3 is CASSHAKYNEQFF. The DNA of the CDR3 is TGTGCCAGCAGCCACGCTAAATACAATGAGCAGTTCTTC. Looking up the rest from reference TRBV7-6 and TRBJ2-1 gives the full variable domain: GAGVSQSPRYKVTKRGQDVALRCDPISGHVSLYWYRQALGQGPEFLTYFNYEAQQDKSGLPNDRFSAERPEGSISTLTIQRTEQRDSAMYRCASSHAKYNEQFFGPGTRLTVL.

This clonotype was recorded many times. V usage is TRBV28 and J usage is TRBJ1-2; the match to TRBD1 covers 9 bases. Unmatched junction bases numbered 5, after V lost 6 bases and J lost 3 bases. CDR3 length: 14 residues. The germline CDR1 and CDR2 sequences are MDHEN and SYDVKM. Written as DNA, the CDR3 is TGTGCCAGCAGGGGAACAGGGGGCTACTATGGCTACACCTTC. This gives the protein CASRGTGGYYGYTF.

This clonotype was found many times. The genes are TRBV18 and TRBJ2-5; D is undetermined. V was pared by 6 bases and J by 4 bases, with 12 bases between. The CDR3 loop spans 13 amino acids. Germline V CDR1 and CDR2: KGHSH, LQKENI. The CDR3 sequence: CASSRSMGETQYF. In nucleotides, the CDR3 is TGTGCCAGCTCGCGATCAATGGGAGAGACCCAGTACTTC.

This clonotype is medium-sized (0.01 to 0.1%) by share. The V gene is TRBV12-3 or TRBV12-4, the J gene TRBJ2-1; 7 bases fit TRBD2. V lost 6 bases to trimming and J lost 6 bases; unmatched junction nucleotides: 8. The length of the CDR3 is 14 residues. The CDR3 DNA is TGTGCCAGCAGAAGCGGGAATCCGGTCAATGAGCAGTTCTTC. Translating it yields CASRSGNPVNEQFF.

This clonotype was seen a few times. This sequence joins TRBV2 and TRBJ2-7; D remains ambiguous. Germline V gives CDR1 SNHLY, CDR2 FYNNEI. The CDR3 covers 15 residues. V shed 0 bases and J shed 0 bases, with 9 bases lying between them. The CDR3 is CASSEADTLSYEQYF. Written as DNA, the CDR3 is TGTGCCAGCAGTGAAGCCGACACTCTCTCCTACGAGCAGTACTTC.

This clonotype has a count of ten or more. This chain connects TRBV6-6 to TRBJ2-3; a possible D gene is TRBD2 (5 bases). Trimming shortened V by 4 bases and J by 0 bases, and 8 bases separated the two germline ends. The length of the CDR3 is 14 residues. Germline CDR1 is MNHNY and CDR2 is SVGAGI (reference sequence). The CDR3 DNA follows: TGTGCCAGCAGTTGGGAGCAAAGCACAGATACGCAGTATTTT. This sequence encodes CASSWEQSTDTQYF.

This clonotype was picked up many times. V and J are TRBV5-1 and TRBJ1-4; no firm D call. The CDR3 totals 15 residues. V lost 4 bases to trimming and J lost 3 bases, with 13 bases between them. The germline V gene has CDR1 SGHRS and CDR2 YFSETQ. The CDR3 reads CASSPTARSNEKLFF. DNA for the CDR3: TGCGCCAGCAGCCCGACGGCGAGGTCTAATGAAAAACTGTTTTTT.

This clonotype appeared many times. The CDR3 sequence: CASSLIDNYGYTF. The CDR3 nucleotides read TGCGCCAGCAGTTTGATCGATAACTATGGCTACACCTTC. V is TRBV5-1 and J is TRBJ1-2; D unclear. CDR1 is SGHRS and CDR2 is YFSETQ in the germline V gene. Trimming pared 5 bases from V and 1 base from J, leaving 9 bases between. CDR3 length: 13 amino acids.

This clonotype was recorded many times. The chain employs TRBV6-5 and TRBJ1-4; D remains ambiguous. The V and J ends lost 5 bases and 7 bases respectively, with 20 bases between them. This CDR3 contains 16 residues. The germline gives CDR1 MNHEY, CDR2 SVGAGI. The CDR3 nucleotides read TGTGCCAGCAGTCCGTACTATGAACAAGTGGGTGAAAAACTGTTTTTT. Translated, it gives CASSPYYEQVGEKLFF.

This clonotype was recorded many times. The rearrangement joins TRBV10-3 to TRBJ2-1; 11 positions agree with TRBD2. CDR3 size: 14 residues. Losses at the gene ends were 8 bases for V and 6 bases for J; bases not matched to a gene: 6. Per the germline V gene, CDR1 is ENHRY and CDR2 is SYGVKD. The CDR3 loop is CAIYSGRDANEQFF. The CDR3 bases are TGTGCCATCTATAGCGGGAGGGACGCCAATGAGCAGTTCTTC.

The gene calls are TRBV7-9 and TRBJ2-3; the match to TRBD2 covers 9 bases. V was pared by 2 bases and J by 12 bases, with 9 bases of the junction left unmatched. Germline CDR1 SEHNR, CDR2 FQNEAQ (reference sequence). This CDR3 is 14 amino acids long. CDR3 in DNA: TGTGCCAGCAGCTTATCAATAGCGGGAGATCGCCAGTATTTT. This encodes CASSLSIAGDRQYF.

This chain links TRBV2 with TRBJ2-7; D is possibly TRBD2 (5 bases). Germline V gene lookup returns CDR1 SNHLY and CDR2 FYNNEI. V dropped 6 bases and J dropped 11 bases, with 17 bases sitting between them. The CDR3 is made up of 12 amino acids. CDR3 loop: CASSPDSPHKYF. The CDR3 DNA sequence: TGTGCCAGCAGCCCGGACTCCCCCCACAAGTACTTC.

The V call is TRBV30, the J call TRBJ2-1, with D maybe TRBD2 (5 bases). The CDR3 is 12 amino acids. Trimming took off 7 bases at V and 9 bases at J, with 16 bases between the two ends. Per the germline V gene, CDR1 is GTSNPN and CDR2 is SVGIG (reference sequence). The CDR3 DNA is TGTGCCTACCTCCCTAGGGCGGGTGAGCAGTTCTTC. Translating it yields CAYLPRAGEQFF.

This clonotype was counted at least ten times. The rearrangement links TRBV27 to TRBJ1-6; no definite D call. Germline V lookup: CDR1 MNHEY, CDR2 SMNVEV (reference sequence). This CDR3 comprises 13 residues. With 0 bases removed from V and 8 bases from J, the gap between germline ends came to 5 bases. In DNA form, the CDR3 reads TGTGCCAGCAGTTTATCCTTTGATTCACCCCTCCACTTT. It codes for CASSLSFDSPLHF.

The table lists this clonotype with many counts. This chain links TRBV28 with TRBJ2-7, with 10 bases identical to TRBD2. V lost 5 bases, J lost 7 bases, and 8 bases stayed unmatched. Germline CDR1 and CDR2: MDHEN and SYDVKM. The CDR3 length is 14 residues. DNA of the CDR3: TGTGCCAGCAGTAAACTAGCGGGGTCCTCGGAGCAGTACTTC. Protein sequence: CASSKLAGSSEQYF.

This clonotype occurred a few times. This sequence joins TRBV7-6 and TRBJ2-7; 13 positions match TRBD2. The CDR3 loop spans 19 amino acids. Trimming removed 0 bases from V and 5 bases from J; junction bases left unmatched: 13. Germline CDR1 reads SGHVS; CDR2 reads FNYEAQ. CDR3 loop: CASSLARRGLAGVSHEQYF. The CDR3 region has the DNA TGTGCCAGCAGCTTAGCCCGGCGCGGACTAGCGGGAGTATCCCACGAGCAGTACTTC.

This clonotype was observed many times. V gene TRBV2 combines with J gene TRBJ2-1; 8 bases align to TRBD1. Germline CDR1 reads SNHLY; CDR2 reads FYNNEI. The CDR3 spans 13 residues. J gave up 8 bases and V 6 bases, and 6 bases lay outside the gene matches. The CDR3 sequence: CASRSQGVDEQFF. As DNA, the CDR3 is TGTGCCAGCAGGTCACAGGGGGTCGATGAGCAGTTCTTC. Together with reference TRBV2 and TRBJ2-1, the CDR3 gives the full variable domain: EPEVTQTPSHQVTQMGQEVILRCVPISNHLYFYWYRQILGQKVEFLVSFYNNEISEKSEIFDDQFSVERPDGSNFTLKIRSTKLEDSAMYFCASRSQGVDEQFFGPGTRLTVL.

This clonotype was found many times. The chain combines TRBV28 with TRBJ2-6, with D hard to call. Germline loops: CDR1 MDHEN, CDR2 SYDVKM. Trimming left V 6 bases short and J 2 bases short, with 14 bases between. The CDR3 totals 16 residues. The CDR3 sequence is CASSRRITTGANVLTF. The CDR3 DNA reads TGTGCCAGCAGCCGACGGATAACCACTGGGGCCAACGTCCTGACTTTC.

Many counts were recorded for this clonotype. The CDR3 nucleotides read TGTGCCAGCAGTTTATGGAACACTGAAGCTTTCTTT. This gives the protein CASSLWNTEAFF. V is TRBV12-3 or TRBV12-4 and J is TRBJ1-1; D remains ambiguous. The CDR3 totals 12 residues. V lost 2 bases to trimming and J lost 1 base, with 2 bases between them.

DNA for the CDR3: TGTGCCAGCCCAGCCCCCGGGACACAAAACACCGGGGAGCTGTTTTTT. Its translation: CASPAPGTQNTGELFF. V is TRBV7-8 and J is TRBJ2-2; the D gene is possibly TRBD1 (6 bases). Germline V CDR1 and CDR2: SGHVS, FQNEAQ. Deletions cut 8 bases from V and 2 bases from J, with 18 bases between. The CDR3 has 16 amino acids.

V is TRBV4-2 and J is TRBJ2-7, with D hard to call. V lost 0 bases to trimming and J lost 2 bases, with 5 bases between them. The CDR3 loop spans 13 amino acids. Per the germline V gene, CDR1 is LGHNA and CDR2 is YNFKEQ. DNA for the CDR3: TGTGCCAGCAGCCAAGATGGAACCTACGAGCAGTACTTC. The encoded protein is CASSQDGTYEQYF.

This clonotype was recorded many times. The CDR3 spells CSATAQERSYNEQFF. CDR3 DNA sequence: TGCAGTGCGACAGCACAGGAGCGGTCCTACAATGAGCAGTTCTTC. The chain combines TRBV20-1 with TRBJ2-1; D may match TRBD1 or TRBD2 (5 bases each). The CDR3 is 15 amino acids. Trimming shortened V by 6 bases and J by 1 base, and 16 bases separated the two germline ends. The germline V gene has CDR1 DFQATT and CDR2 SNEGSKA (reference sequence).

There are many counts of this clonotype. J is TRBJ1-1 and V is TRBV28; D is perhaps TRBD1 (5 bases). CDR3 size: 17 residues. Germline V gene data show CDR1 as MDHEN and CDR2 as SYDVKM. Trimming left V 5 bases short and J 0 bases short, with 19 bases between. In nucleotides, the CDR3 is TGTGCCAGCAGTCCCCTTGTTAAGGGACTATTGAACACTGAAGCTTTCTTT. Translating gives CASSPLVKGLLNTEAFF.

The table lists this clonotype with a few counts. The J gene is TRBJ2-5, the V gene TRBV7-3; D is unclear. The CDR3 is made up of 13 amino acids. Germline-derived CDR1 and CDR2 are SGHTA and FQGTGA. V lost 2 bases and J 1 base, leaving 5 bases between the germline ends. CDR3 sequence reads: CASSLLAQETQYF. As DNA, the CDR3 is TGTGCCAGCAGCTTATTGGCCCAAGAGACCCAGTACTTC. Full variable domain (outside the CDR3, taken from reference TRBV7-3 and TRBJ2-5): GAGVSQTPSNKVTEKGKYVELRCDPISGHTALYWYRQSLGQGPEFLIYFQGTGAADDSGLPNDRFFAVRPEGSVSTLKIQRTERGDSAVYLCASSLLAQETQYFGPGTRLLVL.

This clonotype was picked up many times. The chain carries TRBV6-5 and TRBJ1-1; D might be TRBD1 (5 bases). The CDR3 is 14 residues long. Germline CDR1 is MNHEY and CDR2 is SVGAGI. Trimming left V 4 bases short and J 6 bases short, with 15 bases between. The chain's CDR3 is CASSLTGPRAEAFF. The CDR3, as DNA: TGTGCCAGCAGTTTAACAGGCCCCAGGGCTGAAGCTTTCTTT.